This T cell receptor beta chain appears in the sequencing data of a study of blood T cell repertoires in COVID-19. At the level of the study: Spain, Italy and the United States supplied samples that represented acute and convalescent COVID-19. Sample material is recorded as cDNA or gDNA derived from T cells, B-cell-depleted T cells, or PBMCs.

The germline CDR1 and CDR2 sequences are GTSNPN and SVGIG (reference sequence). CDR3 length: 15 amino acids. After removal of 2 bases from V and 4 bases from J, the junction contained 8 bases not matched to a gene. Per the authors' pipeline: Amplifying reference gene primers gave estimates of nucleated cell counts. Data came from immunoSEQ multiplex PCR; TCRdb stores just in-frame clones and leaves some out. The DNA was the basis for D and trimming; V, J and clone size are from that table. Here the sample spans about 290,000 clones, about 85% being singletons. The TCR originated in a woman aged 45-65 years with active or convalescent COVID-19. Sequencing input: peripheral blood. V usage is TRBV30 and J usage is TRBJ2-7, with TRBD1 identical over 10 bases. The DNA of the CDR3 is TGTGCCTGGAGTAGGGGACAGGGGATAATATACGAGCAGTACTTC. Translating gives CAWSRGQGIIYEQYF.